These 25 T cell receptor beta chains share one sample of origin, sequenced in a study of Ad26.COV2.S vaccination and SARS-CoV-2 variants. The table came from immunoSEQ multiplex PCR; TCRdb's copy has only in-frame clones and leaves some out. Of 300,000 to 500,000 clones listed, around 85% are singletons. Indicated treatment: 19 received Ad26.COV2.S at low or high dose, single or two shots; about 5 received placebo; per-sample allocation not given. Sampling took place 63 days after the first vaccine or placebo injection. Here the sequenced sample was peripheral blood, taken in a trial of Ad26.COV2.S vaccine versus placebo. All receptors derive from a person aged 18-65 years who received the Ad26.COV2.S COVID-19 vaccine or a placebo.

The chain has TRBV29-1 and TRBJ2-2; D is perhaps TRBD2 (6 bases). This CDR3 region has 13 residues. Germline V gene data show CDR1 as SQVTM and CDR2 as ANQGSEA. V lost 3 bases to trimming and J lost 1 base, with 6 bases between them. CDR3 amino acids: CSVEEGNTGELFF. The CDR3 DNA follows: TGCAGCGTTGAGGAGGGGAACACCGGGGAGCTGTTTTTT.

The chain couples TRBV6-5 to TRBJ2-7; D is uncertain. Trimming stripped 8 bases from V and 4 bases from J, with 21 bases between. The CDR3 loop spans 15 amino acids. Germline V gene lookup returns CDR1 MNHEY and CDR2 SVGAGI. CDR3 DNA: TGTGCCAGCCGGACCGTGGTGGTTGGGGATTACGAGCAGTACTTC. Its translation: CASRTVVVGDYEQYF.

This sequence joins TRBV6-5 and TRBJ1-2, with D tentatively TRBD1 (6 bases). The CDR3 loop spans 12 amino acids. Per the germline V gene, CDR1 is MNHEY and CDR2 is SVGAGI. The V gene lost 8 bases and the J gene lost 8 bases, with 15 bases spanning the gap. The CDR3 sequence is CASGRQALGYTF. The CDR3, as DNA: TGTGCCAGCGGTAGACAGGCCCTAGGCTACACCTTC.

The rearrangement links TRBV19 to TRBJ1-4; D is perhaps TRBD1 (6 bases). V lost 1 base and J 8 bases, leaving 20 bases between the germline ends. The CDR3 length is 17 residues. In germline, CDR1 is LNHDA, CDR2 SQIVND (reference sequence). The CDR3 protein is CASSIVEVSEGGEKLFF. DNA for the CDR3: TGTGCCAGTAGTATAGTGGAGGTTAGTGAGGGGGGAGAAAAACTGTTTTTT.

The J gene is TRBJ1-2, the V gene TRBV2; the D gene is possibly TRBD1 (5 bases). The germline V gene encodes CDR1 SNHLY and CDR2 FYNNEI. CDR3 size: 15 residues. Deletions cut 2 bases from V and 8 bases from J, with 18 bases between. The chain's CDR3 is CASSEQGESGGGYTF. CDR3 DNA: TGTGCCAGCAGTGAACAGGGAGAGTCGGGAGGAGGCTACACCTTC.

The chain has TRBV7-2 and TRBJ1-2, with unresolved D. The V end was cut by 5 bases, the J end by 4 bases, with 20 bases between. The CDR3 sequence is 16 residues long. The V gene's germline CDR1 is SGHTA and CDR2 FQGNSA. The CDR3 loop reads CASSPPPPHTSYGYTF. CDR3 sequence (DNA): TGTGCCAGCAGCCCACCACCACCTCACACCAGCTATGGCTACACCTTC.

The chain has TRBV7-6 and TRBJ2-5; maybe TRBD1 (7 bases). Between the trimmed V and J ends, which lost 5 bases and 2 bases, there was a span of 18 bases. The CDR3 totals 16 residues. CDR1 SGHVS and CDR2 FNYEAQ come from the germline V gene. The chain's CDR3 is CASSPTPAGQQETQYF. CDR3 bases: TGTGCCAGCAGCCCCACTCCTGCGGGACAGCAAGAGACCCAGTACTTC. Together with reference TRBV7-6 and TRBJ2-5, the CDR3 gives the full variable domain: GAGVSQSPRYKVTKRGQDVALRCDPISGHVSLYWYRQALGQGPEFLTYFNYEAQQDKSGLPNDRFSAERPEGSISTLTIQRTEQRDSAMYRCASSPTPAGQQETQYFGPGTRLLVL.

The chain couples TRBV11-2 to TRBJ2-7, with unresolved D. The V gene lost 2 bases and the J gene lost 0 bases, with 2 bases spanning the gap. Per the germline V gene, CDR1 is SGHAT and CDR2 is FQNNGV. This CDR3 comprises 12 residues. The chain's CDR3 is CASSLSSYEQYF. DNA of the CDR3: TGTGCCAGCAGCTTAAGCTCCTACGAGCAGTACTTC.

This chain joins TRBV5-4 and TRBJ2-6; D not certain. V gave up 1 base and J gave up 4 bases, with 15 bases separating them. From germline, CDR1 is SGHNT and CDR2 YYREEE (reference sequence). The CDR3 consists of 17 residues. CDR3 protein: CASSLRSGVVGANVLTF. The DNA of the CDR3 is TGTGCCAGCAGCTTGCGGTCAGGAGTCGTCGGGGCCAACGTCCTGACTTTC.

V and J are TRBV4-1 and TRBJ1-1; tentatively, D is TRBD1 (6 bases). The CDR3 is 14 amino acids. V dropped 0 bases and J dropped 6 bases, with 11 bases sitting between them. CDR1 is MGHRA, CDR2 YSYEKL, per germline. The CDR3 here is CASSQEQGFAEAFF. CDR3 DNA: TGCGCCAGCAGCCAAGAACAGGGTTTCGCTGAAGCTTTCTTT.

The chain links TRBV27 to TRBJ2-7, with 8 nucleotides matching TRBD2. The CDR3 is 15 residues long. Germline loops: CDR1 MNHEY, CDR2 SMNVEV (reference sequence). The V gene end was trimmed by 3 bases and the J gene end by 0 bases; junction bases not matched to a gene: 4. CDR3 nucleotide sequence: TGTGCCAGCAGTTTTGAGCGGGGGAACTCCTACGAGCAGTACTTC. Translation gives CASSFERGNSYEQYF.

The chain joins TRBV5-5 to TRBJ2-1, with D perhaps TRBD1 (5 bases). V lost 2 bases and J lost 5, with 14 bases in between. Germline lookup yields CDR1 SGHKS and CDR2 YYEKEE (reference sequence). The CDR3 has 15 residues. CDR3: CASSFRQGQHNEQFF. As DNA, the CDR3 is TGTGCCAGCAGCTTTCGGCAGGGTCAACACAATGAGCAGTTCTTC. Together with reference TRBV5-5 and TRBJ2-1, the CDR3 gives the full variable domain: DAGVTQSPTHLIKTRGQQVTLRCSPISGHKSVSWYQQVLGQGPQFIFQYYEKEERGRGNFPDRFSARQFPNYSSELNVNALLLGDSALYLCASSFRQGQHNEQFFGPGTRLTVL.

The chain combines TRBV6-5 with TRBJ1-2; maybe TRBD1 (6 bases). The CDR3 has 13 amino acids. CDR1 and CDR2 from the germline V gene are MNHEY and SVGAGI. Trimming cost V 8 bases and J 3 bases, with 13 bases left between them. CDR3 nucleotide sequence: TGTGCCAGCCACCGGGACACCGACTATGGCTACACCTTC. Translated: CASHRDTDYGYTF.

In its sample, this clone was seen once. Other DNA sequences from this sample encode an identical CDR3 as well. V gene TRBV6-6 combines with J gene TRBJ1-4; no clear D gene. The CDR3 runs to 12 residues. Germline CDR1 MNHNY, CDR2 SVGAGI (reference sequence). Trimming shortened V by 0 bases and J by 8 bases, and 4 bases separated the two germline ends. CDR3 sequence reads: CASSYSGEKLFF. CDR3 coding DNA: TGTGCCAGCAGTTACTCTGGGGAAAAACTGTTTTTT.

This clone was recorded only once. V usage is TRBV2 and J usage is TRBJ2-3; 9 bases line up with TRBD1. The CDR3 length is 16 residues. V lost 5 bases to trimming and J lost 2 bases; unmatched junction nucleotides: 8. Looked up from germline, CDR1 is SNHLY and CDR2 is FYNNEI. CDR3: CASSTTGTGITDTQYF. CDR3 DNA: TGTGCCAGCAGTACTACCGGGACAGGGATCACAGATACGCAGTATTTT.

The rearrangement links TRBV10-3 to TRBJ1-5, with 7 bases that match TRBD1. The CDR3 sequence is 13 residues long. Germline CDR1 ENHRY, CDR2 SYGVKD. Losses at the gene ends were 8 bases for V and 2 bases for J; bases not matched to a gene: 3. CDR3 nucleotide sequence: TGTGCCATCGGAGGGGGCGGCAATCAGCCCCAGCATTTT. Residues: CAIGGGGNQPQHF.

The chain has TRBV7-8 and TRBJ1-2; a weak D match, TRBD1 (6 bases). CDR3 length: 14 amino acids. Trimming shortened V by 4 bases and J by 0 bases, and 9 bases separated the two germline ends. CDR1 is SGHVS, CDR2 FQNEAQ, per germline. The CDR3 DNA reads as TGTGCCAGCAGCTCAAACAGGGCTAACTATGGCTACACCTTC. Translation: CASSSNRANYGYTF.

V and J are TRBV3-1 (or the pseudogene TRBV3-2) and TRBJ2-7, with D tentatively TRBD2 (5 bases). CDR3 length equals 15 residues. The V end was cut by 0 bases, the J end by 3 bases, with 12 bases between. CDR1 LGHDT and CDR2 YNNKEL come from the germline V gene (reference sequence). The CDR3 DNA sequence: TGTGCCAGCAGCCAAGAGGAGGACTCCCTCTACGAGCAGTACTTC. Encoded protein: CASSQEEDSLYEQYF.

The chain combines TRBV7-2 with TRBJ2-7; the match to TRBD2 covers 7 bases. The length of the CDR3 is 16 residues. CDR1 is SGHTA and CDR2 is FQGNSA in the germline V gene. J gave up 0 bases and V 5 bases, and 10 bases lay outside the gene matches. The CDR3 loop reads CASSPTRRGSSYEQYF. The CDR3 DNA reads TGTGCCAGCAGCCCAACGCGGCGGGGGAGCTCCTACGAGCAGTACTTC.

DNA of the CDR3: TGTGCCTGGAGTGTGAATAGGTACAATGAGCAGTTCTTC. It translates to CAWSVNRYNEQFF. The chain has TRBV30 and TRBJ2-1; D not certain. V was pared by 0 bases and J by 4 bases, with 7 bases between. The CDR3 runs to 13 residues. The germline V gene has CDR1 GTSNPN and CDR2 SVGIG (reference sequence).

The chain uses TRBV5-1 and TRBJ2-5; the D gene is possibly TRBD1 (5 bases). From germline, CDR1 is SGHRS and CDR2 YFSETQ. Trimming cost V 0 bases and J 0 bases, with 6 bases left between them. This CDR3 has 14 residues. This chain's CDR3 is CASSLDRNQETQYF. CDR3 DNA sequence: TGCGCCAGCAGCTTGGACAGGAACCAAGAGACCCAGTACTTC. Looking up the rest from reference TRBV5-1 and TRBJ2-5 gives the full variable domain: KAGVTQTPRYLIKTRGQQVTLSCSPISGHRSVSWYQQTPGQGLQFLFEYFSETQRNKGNFPGRFSGRQFSNSRSEMNVSTLELGDSALYLCASSLDRNQETQYFGPGTRLLVL.

The CDR3 bases are TGTGCCAGCAGCCAAGAAAGGGGACTTATCTACGAGCAGTACTTC. This gives the protein CASSQERGLIYEQYF. This chain joins TRBV3-1 (or the pseudogene TRBV3-2) and TRBJ2-7, with a possible D match to TRBD2 (6 bases). CDR1 is LGHDT and CDR2 is YNNKEL in the germline V gene (reference sequence). Trimming removed 0 bases from V and 3 bases from J, with 12 bases in between. This CDR3 comprises 15 residues.

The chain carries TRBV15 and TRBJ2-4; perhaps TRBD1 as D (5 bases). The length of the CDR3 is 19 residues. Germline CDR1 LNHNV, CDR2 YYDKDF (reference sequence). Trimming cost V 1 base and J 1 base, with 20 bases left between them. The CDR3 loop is CATSRVFQTHRQAKNIQYF. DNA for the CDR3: TGTGCCACCAGCAGAGTCTTCCAAACCCACAGACAGGCCAAAAACATTCAGTACTTC.

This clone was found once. This CDR3 reads CASSRANDIQYF. The DNA of the CDR3 is TGTGCCAGTAGCCGGGCAAACGACATTCAGTACTTC. This chain joins TRBV19 and TRBJ2-4; no reliable D call. V was shortened by 6 bases and J by 8 bases, with 11 bases between the two germline ends. In germline, CDR1 is LNHDA, CDR2 SQIVND (reference sequence). CDR3 length: 12 amino acids.

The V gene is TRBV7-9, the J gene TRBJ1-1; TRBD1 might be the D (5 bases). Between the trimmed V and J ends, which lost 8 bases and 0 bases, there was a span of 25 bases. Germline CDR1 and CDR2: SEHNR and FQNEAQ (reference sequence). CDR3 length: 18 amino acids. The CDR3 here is CASRPRPRGEGMNTEAFF. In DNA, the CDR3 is TGTGCCAGCCGCCCCAGGCCAAGAGGAGAGGGGATGAACACTGAAGCTTTCTTT. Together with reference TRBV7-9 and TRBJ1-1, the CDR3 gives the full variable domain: DTGVSQNPRHKITKRGQNVTFRCDPISEHNRLYWYRQTLGQGPEFLTYFQNEAQLEKSRLLSDRFSAERPKGSFSTLEIQRTEQGDSAMYLCASRPRPRGEGMNTEAFFGQGTRLTVV.